This TCR beta chain came from a study of cytomegalovirus exposure and HLA in healthy donors. On this clone: Antigen: not known.

General observations from the study: A later analysis reportedly found that, within productive TCRs, an Asian-associated ancestry cluster had fewer N-insertions than the mean observed across the approximately 660 donors.

The study ran its PCR with 60 Vbeta and 13 Jbeta primers. The data were produced by immunoSEQ multiplex PCR, yet TCRdb's version contains in-frame clones alone and is incomplete. The data show about 190,000 clones, with roughly 80% seen just once and approximately 3.1% held by the top ten. Germline V lookup: CDR1 MDHEN, CDR2 SYDVKM. The CDR3 contains 11 residues. The V and J ends lost 6 bases and 4 bases respectively, with 6 bases between them. The chain links TRBV28 to TRBJ1-1; no definite D call. The sample was PBMCs. The clonotype originates from a woman aged 25 to 39 in good health and CMV-seropositive. The CDR3 DNA is TGTGCCAGCAGGGTTAGCACTGAAGCTTTCTTT. It specifies CASRVSTEAFF.